These T cell receptor beta chains were read from a single sample in a study of T cells in localized non-small cell lung cancer. The repertoire was sequenced with immunoSEQ multiplex PCR; TCRdb's copy has only in-frame clones and lacks some. Of about 17,000 clones listed, around 83% are singletons. This material consisted of peripheral blood, taken before any cancer treatment. The receptors here all came from a male donor older than 55 with stage III lung adenocarcinoma. CDR3s include the opening cysteine and the closing phenylalanine or tryptophan. The D gene is left open where the match is weak. A clone size is listed for some rows: how often the clone was seen (once, few, many), or a class if it is expanded.

NA,TRBV10-1,TRBJ2-1,TRBD1,CASSTGTGNNEQFF,TGCGCCAGCAGTACCGGGACAGGGAACAATGAGCAGTTCTTC
NA,TRBV7-9,TRBJ1-1,TRBD1,CASSLGDRENTEAFF,TGTGCCAGCAGCTTGGGGGACAGGGAGAACACTGAAGCTTTCTTT
NA,TRBV15,TRBJ2-7,NA,CATSRDLGAGSSYEQYF,TGTGCCACCAGCAGAGATTTGGGGGCAGGGTCCTCCTACGAGCAGTACTTC
NA,TRBV18,TRBJ1-1,NA,CASSPSGATEAFF,TGTGCCAGCTCACCATCAGGGGCGACTGAAGCTTTCTTT
NA,TRBV18,TRBJ2-7,NA,CASSPPGRLDYEQYF,TGTGCCAGCTCACCTCCCGGACGCCTAGACTACGAGCAGTACTTC
NA,TRBV29-1,TRBJ2-3,TRBD1,CSVEGQSPDTQYF,TGCAGCGTTGAGGGACAGTCCCCAGATACGCAGTATTTT
NA,TRBV2,TRBJ2-5,NA,CATSPPAPWETQYF,TGTGCCACCTCGCCGCCCGCCCCGTGGGAGACCCAGTACTTC
NA,TRBV27,TRBJ2-2,TRBD1,CASSFRTGFSTGELFF,TGTGCCAGCAGTTTCCGGACAGGTTTCTCCACCGGGGAGCTGTTTTTT
NA,TRBV30,TRBJ1-2,NA,CAWSDSYGYTF,TGTGCCTGGAGCGATAGCTATGGCTACACCTTC
NA,TRBV6-5,TRBJ1-1,NA,CASSYTGQGEPEAFF,TGTGCCAGCAGTTACACCGGGCAGGGAGAGCCTGAAGCTTTCTTT
NA,TRBV6-5,TRBJ1-2,NA,CASTPNPLGDGYTF,TGTGCCAGCACTCCAAACCCCTTGGGAGATGGCTACACCTTC
NA,TRBV19,TRBJ2-5,TRBD1,CASSATGVETQYF,TGTGCCAGTAGTGCGACAGGGGTAGAGACCCAGTACTTC
NA,TRBV7-2,TRBJ2-5,TRBD2,CASSFSGGAETQYF,TGTGCCAGCAGTTTTAGCGGGGGGGCCGAGACCCAGTACTTC
few,TRBV7-9,TRBJ1-5,TRBD1,CASSSYPGGARGNQPQHF,TGTGCCAGCAGCTCCTATCCAGGGGGGGCGAGAGGCAATCAGCCCCAGCATTTT
NA,TRBV6-6,TRBJ2-7,NA,CASSDGPYEQYF,TGTGCCAGCAGCGACGGACCCTACGAGCAGTACTTC
NA,TRBV7-9,TRBJ1-2,TRBD1,CASSFADRAGYTF,TGTGCCAGCAGCTTTGCGGACAGGGCTGGCTACACCTTC
NA,TRBV4-2,TRBJ2-7,NA,CASSPQDSPNTYEQYF,TGTGCCAGCAGCCCCCAGGACAGCCCGAATACCTACGAGCAGTACTTC
NA,TRBV10-3,TRBJ1-3,TRBD1,CAISAQQTGAGNTIYF,TGTGCCATCAGTGCTCAACAGACAGGGGCTGGAAACACCATATATTTT
NA,TRBV5-1,TRBJ1-1,NA,CASSILRRGRGTEAFF,TGCGCCAGCAGCATATTAAGGAGGGGCAGAGGCACTGAAGCTTTCTTT
NA,TRBV28,TRBJ2-2,NA,CASSPQPRDTGELFF,TGTGCCAGCAGCCCCCAGCCGCGGGACACCGGGGAGCTGTTTTTT
NA,TRBV2,TRBJ2-1,NA,CASRGGGHNEQFF,TGTGCCAGCAGGGGTGGGGGGCACAATGAGCAGTTCTTC
NA,TRBV5-1,TRBJ2-3,NA,CASRIGRDSTDTQYF,TGCGCCAGCAGAATTGGCCGGGACAGCACAGATACGCAGTATTTT
NA,TRBV2,TRBJ2-1,TRBD2,CASSATSGGFWNEQFF,TGTGCCAGCAGTGCGACTAGCGGGGGCTTTTGGAATGAGCAGTTCTTC
NA,TRBV30,TRBJ1-3,NA,CAWRKTGNTIYF,TGTGCCTGGAGGAAAACTGGAAACACCATATATTTT
NA,TRBV29-1,TRBJ1-5,TRBD1,CSVMTGGDQPQHF,TGCAGCGTCATGACAGGGGGCGATCAGCCCCAGCATTTT
NA,TRBV7-3,TRBJ1-2,NA,CASSLDDSYYGYTF,TGTGCCAGCAGCTTGGACGACAGCTATTATGGCTACACCTTC
NA,TRBV9,TRBJ1-4,NA,CASSVGPNEKLFF,TGTGCCAGCAGCGTAGGGCCTAATGAAAAACTGTTTTTT
NA,TRBV7-9,TRBJ2-1,TRBD2,CASSFPGLAGQSSYNEQFF,TGTGCCAGCAGCTTTCCGGGACTAGCGGGGCAGAGCTCCTACAATGAGCAGTTCTTC
once,TRBV27,TRBJ2-6,NA,CASSLVRSGANVLTF,TGTGCCAGCAGTTTGGTACGATCGGGGGCCAACGTCCTGACTTTC
NA,TRBV19,TRBJ1-3,TRBD1,CASSMIPGGFGNTIYF,TGTGCCAGTAGTATGATCCCAGGGGGGTTCGGAAACACCATATATTTT
few,TRBV21-1,TRBJ1-5,NA,CASTRRAQHF,TGTGCCAGCACCCGCCGGGCCCAGCATTTT
NA,TRBV28,TRBJ2-7,TRBD2,CASSLAGGSYEQYF,TGTGCCAGCAGTTTAGCGGGGGGCTCCTACGAGCAGTACTTC
NA,TRBV7-8,TRBJ1-5,TRBD1,CASSQTGGHQPQHF,TGTGCCAGCAGCCAGACAGGGGGGCATCAGCCCCAGCATTTT
NA,TRBV11-2,TRBJ1-2,NA,CASREGLTNYGYTF,TGTGCCAGCAGAGAGGGACTTACTAACTATGGCTACACCTTC
NA,TRBV28,TRBJ1-5,NA,CASSRGLLGNQPQHF,TGTGCCAGCAGCCGTGGGCTTTTGGGCAATCAGCCCCAGCATTTT
NA,TRBV21-1,TRBJ2-7,NA,CASSTSYEQYF,TGTGCCAGCAGCACATCCTACGAGCAGTACTTC
NA,TRBV2,TRBJ2-3,NA,CASRALADTQYF,TGTGCCAGCAGAGCCTTGGCAGATACGCAGTATTTT
NA,TRBV9,TRBJ2-3,TRBD2,CASSDGSGGEHSTDTQYF,TGTGCCAGCAGTGACGGTAGCGGGGGGGAACATAGCACAGATACGCAGTATTTT
once,TRBV5-6,TRBJ1-2,TRBD1,CASSRPLTGPDYGYTF,TGTGCCAGCAGCCGGCCCCTGACAGGGCCCGACTATGGCTACACCTTC
few,TRBV5-1,TRBJ1-1,NA,CASSLGRTTEAFF,TGCGCCAGCAGCTTGGGGCGGACCACTGAAGCTTTCTTT
NA,TRBV11-3,TRBJ1-1,NA,CASSLDRNTEAFF,TGTGCCAGCAGCTTAGACAGGAACACTGAAGCTTTCTTT